Given below is one T cell receptor beta chain in context. Seattle researchers signed up patients amid active infection and tracked them longitudinally. The record originates from a study of blood T cell repertoires in COVID-19. The overall study: From the United States, Italy and Spain came samples of acute and convalescent COVID-19. PBMCs, B-cell-depleted T cells, or T cells provided the cDNA or gDNA that made up the material.

In the original workflow: Nucleated cell counts were estimated from reference gene primer amplification. Sequencing was performed with immunoSEQ multiplex PCR; in TCRdb, only in-frame clones are kept and a portion is missing. V and J calls and clone size are as listed in that table; D and trimming were resolved from the DNA. The sample yields around 50,000 clones, over 75% seen once. The sequence was obtained from a man older than 75 with COVID-19, enrolled during active disease. Sequencing was carried out using peripheral blood.

The CDR3, as DNA: TGTGCCAGCAGCTTAGTATTGAACTCAGGGGCCGGGGAGCTGTTTTTT. This translates into CASSLVLNSGAGELFF. The rearrangement uses TRBV7-2 and TRBJ2-2, with D possibly TRBD1 on 6 matching bases. Trimming took off 1 base at V and 6 bases at J, with 15 bases between the two ends. CDR3 length: 16 residues. Germline lookup yields CDR1 SGHTA and CDR2 FQGNSA.